These 16 T cell receptor beta chains came from one sample sequenced in a study of control samples from healthy donors and cancer patients. Here immunoSEQ multiplex PCR was the method, and the copy in TCRdb shows in-frame clones only, minus some. Among roughly 95,000 clones, more than 85% were seen once, and the ten largest hold roughly 0.9%. Specimen: blood. The origin of the receptors is a woman aged 25 to 39 in good health.

J is TRBJ2-7 and V is TRBV2, with D tentatively TRBD2 (6 bases). Looked up from germline, CDR1 is SNHLY and CDR2 is FYNNEI. V was cut by 7 bases and J by 2 bases, with 12 bases left in between. This CDR3 has 13 amino acids. The CDR3 nucleotides read TGTGCCAGCAATTTCGGGGGAGCCTACGAGCAGTACTTC. Its translation is CASNFGGAYEQYF.

Here the CDR3 reads CAWVRDRAAGNTIYF. The CDR3 DNA is TGTGCCTGGGTGAGGGACAGGGCCGCTGGAAACACCATATATTTT. This rearrangement joins TRBV30 to TRBJ1-3, with TRBD1 identical over 9 bases. Trimming took 5 bases from V and 2 from J; bases not matched to a gene: 7. Germline CDR1 reads GTSNPN; CDR2 reads SVGIG (reference sequence). The CDR3 has 15 residues.

This chain uses TRBV6-5 with TRBJ1-1, with D uncertain. The CDR3 consists of 13 residues. V was pared by 6 bases and J by 4 bases, with 12 bases between. In germline, CDR1 is MNHEY, CDR2 SVGAGI. CDR3: CASRTAFGTEAFF. The CDR3 DNA reads TGTGCCAGCAGGACGGCCTTTGGCACTGAAGCTTTCTTT.

DNA for the CDR3: TGTGCCAGTAGTATGGCGGACAGAGTAATGAACACTGAAGCTTTCTTT. It yields the protein CASSMADRVMNTEAFF. The rearrangement joins TRBV19 to TRBJ1-1, with D maybe TRBD1 (6 bases). This CDR3 comprises 16 residues. In germline, CDR1 is LNHDA, CDR2 SQIVND (reference sequence). Trimming removed 3 bases at V and 0 bases at J, with 14 bases between.

The V call is TRBV9, the J call TRBJ2-6; D unresolved. The CDR3 spans 14 residues. With 2 bases removed from V and 0 bases from J, the gap between germline ends came to 3 bases. Per the germline V gene, CDR1 is SGDLS and CDR2 is YYNGEE. Here the CDR3 DNA reads TGTGCCAGCAGCGTCAGCTCTGGGGCCAACGTCCTGACTTTC. Amino acids: CASSVSSGANVLTF.

The V call is TRBV24-1, the J call TRBJ2-1; D might be TRBD2 (5 bases). Germline V lookup: CDR1 KGHDR, CDR2 SFDVKD. The ends were cut back, 9 bases at V and 2 bases at J, with 25 bases in the middle. This CDR3 is 18 amino acids long. The DNA of the CDR3 is TGTGCCACCCCGCGGAAATCTAGCCCTCCCAGCGCCTACAATGAGCAGTTCTTC. As protein: CATPRKSSPPSAYNEQFF.

The rearrangement uses TRBV3-1 (or the pseudogene TRBV3-2) and TRBJ2-7; 7 bases align to TRBD1. The CDR3 extends over 14 amino acids. Germline lookup yields CDR1 LGHDT and CDR2 YNNKEL (reference sequence). V shed 4 bases, J shed 2 bases, and the junction held 5 bases outside the gene matches. DNA for the CDR3: TGTGCCAGCAGCCTACAGCAGGGGGCCTACGAGCAGTACTTC. Translation gives CASSLQQGAYEQYF.

This clone was recorded a few times. This chain connects TRBV21-1 to TRBJ2-5; the table's D call, TRBD1, has no DNA check behind it. TRBV21-1 is described as a pseudogene. This CDR3 has 17 amino acids. The CDR3 DNA sequence: TGTGCCAGCAGCAAAGGCCGGGACAGTGTGGGTCAAGAGACCCAGTACTTC. Amino acids: CASSKGRDSVGQETQYF.

The V call is TRBV19, the J call TRBJ2-3; D perhaps matches TRBD1 (6 bases). The CDR3 loop spans 16 amino acids. Germline CDR1 LNHDA, CDR2 SQIVND (reference sequence). Deletions cut 0 bases from V and 3 bases from J, with 13 bases between. This chain's CDR3 is CASSIDLGRGTDTQYF. DNA of the CDR3: TGTGCCAGTAGTATAGATTTGGGCAGGGGTACAGATACGCAGTATTTT.

The rearrangement joins TRBV5-1 to TRBJ2-7; 10 bases map to TRBD2. The ends lost 1 base at V and 3 bases at J; junction bases unmatched: 4. The CDR3 is 15 residues long. Germline lookup yields CDR1 SGHRS and CDR2 YFSETQ. Here the CDR3 reads CASSLSSGRNYEQYF. The CDR3 DNA sequence: TGCGCCAGCAGCTTGTCTAGCGGGAGAAACTACGAGCAGTACTTC.

The rearrangement links TRBV12-5 to TRBJ2-2; weak D call: TRBD2 (5 bases). The germline V and J ends were trimmed by 2 bases and 0 bases, with 7 bases remaining between them. CDR1 LGHNT and CDR2 FRNRAP come from the germline V gene. CDR3 length: 15 residues. The CDR3 bases are TGTGCTAGTGGTTTGATACTAGCGAACACCGGGGAGCTGTTTTTT. Protein product: CASGLILANTGELFF.

V and J are TRBV7-3 and TRBJ2-7; no clear D. The V gene lost 5 bases and the J gene lost 4 bases, with 9 bases spanning the gap. This CDR3 is built from 12 residues. Germline V gene sequence: CDR1 SGHTA, CDR2 FQGTGA. In DNA form, the CDR3 reads TGTGCCAGCAGCGAACCAGGTTACGAGCAGTACTTC. Translated: CASSEPGYEQYF.

The J gene is TRBJ2-7, the V gene TRBV6-4, with 9 bases that match TRBD1. The CDR3 consists of 13 residues. V lost 6 bases and J lost 5; bases outside the gene matches: 5. Germline V gives CDR1 MRHNA, CDR2 SNTAGT. The DNA for the CDR3 is TGTGCCAGCAGCGGACAGGGGCCCCACGAGCAGTACTTC. It yields the protein CASSGQGPHEQYF.

This chain connects TRBV7-8 to TRBJ2-2; TRBD1 is a possible D gene (7 bases). Trimming shortened V by 5 bases and J by 0 bases, and 16 bases separated the two germline ends. Germline V lookup: CDR1 SGHVS, CDR2 FQNEAQ. The CDR3 is 17 residues long. The CDR3 DNA follows: TGTGCCAGCAGCCGAAGTCAGGGGGGCGCGAACACCGGGGAGCTGTTTTTT. The encoded protein is CASSRSQGGANTGELFF.

The table lists this clone with a count of one. The chain combines TRBV7-9 with TRBJ2-1; D not resolved. V shed 3 bases and J shed 9 bases, with 12 bases lying between them. Looked up from germline, CDR1 is SEHNR and CDR2 is FQNEAQ (reference sequence). The CDR3 sequence is 13 residues long. DNA of the CDR3: TGTGCCAGCAGCTTGGGGAAGGCAAGTGAGCAGTTCTTC. Protein product: CASSLGKASEQFF.

The V gene is TRBV5-1, the J gene TRBJ1-1, with D hard to call. Germline V CDR1 and CDR2: SGHRS, YFSETQ. The V and J ends lost 1 base and 5 bases respectively, with 6 bases between them. The CDR3 extends over 12 amino acids. The chain's CDR3 is CASSLIGTEAFF. The CDR3 DNA sequence: TGCGCCAGCAGCTTGATTGGTACTGAAGCTTTCTTT.